Described below is a single T cell receptor beta chain sequence and its context. This record belongs to a study of blood T cell repertoires in COVID-19. Overall study: Samples of COVID-19 (acute and convalescent) were obtained from the United States, Italy and Spain. PBMCs, B-cell-depleted T cells, or T cells provided the cDNA or gDNA that made up the material.

Measured with immunoSEQ multiplex PCR; TCRdb has only the in-frame clones, and not every one. The data contain a few hundred thousand clones, roughly 92% of them seen just once; the ten biggest clones take up roughly 0.9%. The material sequenced was PBMCs or T cells enriched from blood (not recorded which). The receptor's source is a woman between 40 and 55 years old who had been exposed to COVID-19.

CDR3 DNA sequence: TGTGCCAGTAGTCAGGGACATGGGTATGGCTACACCTTC. This translates into CASSQGHGYGYTF. The chain recombines TRBV19 with TRBJ1-2; D perhaps matches TRBD1 (6 bases). V was trimmed by 5 bases and J by 5 bases, leaving 12 bases between them. CDR1 LNHDA and CDR2 SQIVND come from the germline V gene (reference sequence). The CDR3 runs 13 residues.